These 2 T cell receptor beta chains came from one sample sequenced in a study of blood T cell repertoires in COVID-19. Clones were sequenced by immunoSEQ multiplex PCR, and TCRdb holds only the in-frame ones, with some missing. The sample carries just over 200,000 clones, approximately 90% recorded once. Source material: peripheral blood. These receptors came from a man older than 75 with acute or convalescent COVID-19.

The J gene is TRBJ2-3, the V gene TRBV18; D might be TRBD2 (5 bases). V was trimmed by 2 bases and J by 2 bases, leaving 8 bases between them. Germline CDR1 is KGHSH and CDR2 is LQKENI. The CDR3 extends over 14 amino acids. CDR3 DNA: TGTGCCAGCTCACCATTGGACTTCACAGATACGCAGTATTTT. Amino acid sequence: CASSPLDFTDTQYF.

The J gene is TRBJ2-3, the V gene TRBV7-2; 7 bases match TRBD1. Germline V gene data show CDR1 as SGHTA and CDR2 as FQGNSA. J gave up 4 bases and V 5 bases, and 6 bases lay outside the gene matches. This CDR3 comprises 14 residues. The CDR3 here is CASSLGQGADTQYF. The CDR3, as DNA: TGTGCCAGCAGCCTAGGGCAGGGGGCAGATACGCAGTATTTT.